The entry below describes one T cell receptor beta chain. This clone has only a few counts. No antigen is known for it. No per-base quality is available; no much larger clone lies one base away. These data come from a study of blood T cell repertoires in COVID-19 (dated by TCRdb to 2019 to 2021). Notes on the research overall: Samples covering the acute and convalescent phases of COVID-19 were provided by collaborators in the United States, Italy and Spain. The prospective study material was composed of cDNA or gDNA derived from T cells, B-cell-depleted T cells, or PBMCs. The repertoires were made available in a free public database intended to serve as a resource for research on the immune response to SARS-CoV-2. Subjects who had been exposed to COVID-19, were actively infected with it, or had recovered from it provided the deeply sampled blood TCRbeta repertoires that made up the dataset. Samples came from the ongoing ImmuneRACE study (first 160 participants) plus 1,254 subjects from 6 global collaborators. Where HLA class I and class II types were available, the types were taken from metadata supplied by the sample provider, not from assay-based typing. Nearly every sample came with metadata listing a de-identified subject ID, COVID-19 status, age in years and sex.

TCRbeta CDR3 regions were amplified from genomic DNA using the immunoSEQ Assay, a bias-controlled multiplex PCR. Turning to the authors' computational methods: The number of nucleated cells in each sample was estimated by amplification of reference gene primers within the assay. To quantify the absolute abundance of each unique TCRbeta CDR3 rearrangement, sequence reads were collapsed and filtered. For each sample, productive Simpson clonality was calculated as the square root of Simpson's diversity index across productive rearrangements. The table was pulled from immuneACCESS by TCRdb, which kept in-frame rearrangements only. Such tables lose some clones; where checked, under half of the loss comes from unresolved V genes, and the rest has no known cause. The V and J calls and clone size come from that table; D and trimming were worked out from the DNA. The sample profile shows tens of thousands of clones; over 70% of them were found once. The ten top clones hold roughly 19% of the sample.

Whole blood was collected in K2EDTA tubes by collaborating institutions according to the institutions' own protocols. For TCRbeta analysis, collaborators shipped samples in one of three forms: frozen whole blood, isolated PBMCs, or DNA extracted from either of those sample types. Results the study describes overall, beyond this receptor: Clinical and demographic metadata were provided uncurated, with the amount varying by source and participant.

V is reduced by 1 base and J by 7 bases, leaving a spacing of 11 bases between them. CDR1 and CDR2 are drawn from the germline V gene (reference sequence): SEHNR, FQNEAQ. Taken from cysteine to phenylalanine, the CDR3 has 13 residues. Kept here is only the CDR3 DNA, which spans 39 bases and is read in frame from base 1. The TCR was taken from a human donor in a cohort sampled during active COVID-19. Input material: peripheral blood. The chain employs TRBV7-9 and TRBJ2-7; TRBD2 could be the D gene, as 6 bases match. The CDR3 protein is CASSLGGEVEQYF. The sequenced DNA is TGTGCCAGCAGCTTAGGGGGGGAGGTAGAGCAGTACTTC.